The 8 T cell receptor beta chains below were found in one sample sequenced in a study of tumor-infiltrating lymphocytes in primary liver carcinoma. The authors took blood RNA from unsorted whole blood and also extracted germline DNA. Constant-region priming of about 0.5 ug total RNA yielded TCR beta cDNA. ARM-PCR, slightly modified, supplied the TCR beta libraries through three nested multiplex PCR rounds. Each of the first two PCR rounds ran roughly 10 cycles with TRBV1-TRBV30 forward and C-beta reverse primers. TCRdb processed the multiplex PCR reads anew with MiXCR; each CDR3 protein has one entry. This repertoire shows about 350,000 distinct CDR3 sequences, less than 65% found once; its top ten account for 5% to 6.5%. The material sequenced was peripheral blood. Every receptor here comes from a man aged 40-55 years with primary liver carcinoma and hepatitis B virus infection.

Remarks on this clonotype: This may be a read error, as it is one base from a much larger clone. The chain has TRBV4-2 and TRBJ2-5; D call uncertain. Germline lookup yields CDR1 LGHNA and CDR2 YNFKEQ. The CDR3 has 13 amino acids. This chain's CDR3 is CASCQLLQETQYF. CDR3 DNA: TGTGCCAGCTGCCAACTACTCCAAGAGACCCAGTACTTC.

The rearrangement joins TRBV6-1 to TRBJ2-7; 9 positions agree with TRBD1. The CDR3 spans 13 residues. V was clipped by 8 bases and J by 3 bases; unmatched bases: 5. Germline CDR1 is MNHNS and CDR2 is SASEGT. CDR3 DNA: TGTGCCAGCGGGCGGGACAGGGACTACGAGCAGTACTTC. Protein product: CASGRDRDYEQYF.

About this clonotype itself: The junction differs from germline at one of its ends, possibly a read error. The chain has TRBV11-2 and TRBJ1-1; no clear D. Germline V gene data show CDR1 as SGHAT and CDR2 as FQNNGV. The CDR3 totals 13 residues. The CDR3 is CASSYYENTEAFF. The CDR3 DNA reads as TGTGCCAGCAGTTATTACGAGAACACCGAAGCTTTCTTT.

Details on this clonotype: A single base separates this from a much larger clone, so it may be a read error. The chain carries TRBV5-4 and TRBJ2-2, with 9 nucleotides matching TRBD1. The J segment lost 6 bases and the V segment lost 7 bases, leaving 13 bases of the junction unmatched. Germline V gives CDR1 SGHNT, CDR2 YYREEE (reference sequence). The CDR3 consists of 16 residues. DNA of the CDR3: TGTGCCAGCGGCCCCCGGACAGGGGCTTTAGCCGGGGAGCTGTTTTTT. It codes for CASGPRTGALAGELFF.

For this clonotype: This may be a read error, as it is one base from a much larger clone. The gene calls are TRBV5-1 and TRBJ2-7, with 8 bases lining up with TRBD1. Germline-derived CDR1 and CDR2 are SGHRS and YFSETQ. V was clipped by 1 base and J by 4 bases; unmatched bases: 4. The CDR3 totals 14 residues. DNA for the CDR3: TGCGCCAGCAGCTTGAACACAGGGGGTTACGAGCAGTACTTC. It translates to CASSLNTGGYEQYF.

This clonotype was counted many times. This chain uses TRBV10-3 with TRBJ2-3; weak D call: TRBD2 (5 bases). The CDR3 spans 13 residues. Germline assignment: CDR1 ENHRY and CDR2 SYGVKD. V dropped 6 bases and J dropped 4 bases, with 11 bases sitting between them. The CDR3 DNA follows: TGTGCCATCAGCCCGCTAGCAGCAGATACGCAGTATTTT. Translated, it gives CAISPLAADTQYF.

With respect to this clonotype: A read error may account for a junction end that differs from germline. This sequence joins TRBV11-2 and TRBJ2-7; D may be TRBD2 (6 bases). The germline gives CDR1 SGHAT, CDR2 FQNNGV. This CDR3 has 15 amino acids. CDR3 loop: CVSSSSPSETNEQYF. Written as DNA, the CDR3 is TGTGTCAGCAGCTCATCCCCTAGCGAAACCAACGAGCAGTACTTC.

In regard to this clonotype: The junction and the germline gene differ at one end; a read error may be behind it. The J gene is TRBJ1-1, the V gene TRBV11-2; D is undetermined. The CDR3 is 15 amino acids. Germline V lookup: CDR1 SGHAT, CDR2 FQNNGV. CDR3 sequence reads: CASSLEQTMNTEVIF. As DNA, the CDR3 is TGTGCCAGCAGCTTAGAACAGACCATGAACACTGAAGTTATCTTT.